These 23 T cell receptor beta chains came from one sample sequenced in a study of T cell repertoires in cytomegalovirus infection. TCRdb passed the reads through MiXCR, listing each CDR3 protein once. The table shows 600,000 to 700,000 distinct CDR3 sequences, with 30% to 40% occurring only once. No antigen has been assigned to these receptors. Sequenced material: cultured PBMCs, taken from culture after CMV antigen stimulation. These receptors came from a human donor in good health (CMV status not recorded). Some clones in this sample may be carry-over from other donors' samples.

The chain has TRBV27 and TRBJ2-5; D perhaps matches TRBD1 (5 bases). V gave up 7 bases and J gave up 4 bases, with 16 bases separating them. CDR3 size: 14 residues. The germline V gene has CDR1 MNHEY and CDR2 SMNVEV (reference sequence). The CDR3 spells CASNQLGPGETQYF. The CDR3 DNA follows: TGTGCCAGCAACCAGCTGGGGCCAGGAGAGACCCAGTACTTC.

This clonotype appeared a single time. The V call is TRBV7-9, the J call TRBJ1-1, with D possibly matching TRBD1 (6 bases). The CDR3 is 16 residues long. V was trimmed by 0 bases and J by 3 bases, leaving 14 bases between them. CDR1 SEHNR and CDR2 FQNEAQ come from the germline V gene (reference sequence). As DNA, the CDR3 is TGTGCCAGCAGCTTAGCCAAGGGGGGAGGAGACACTGAAGCTTTCTTT. Translating gives CASSLAKGGGDTEAFF.

This chain joins TRBV19 and TRBJ2-4; the D gene could be TRBD1 or TRBD2 (5 bases each). CDR1 and CDR2 (germline): LNHDA, SQIVND (reference sequence). With 8 bases removed from V and 5 bases from J, the gap between germline ends came to 19 bases. This CDR3 has 15 amino acids. The CDR3 DNA reads TGTGCCAGTGCCCCCCTGTGGGGGACCCAAAACATTCAGTACTTC. Encoded protein: CASAPLWGTQNIQYF.

This clonotype was observed a handful of times. The genes are TRBV28 and TRBJ1-2; D ambiguous. This CDR3 is built from 14 residues. V was cut by 2 bases and J by 3 bases, with 10 bases left in between. In germline, CDR1 is MDHEN, CDR2 SYDVKM. The CDR3 DNA reads TGTGCCAGCAGTTTAATTTCAGCGGACTATGGCTACACCTTC. It specifies CASSLISADYGYTF.

The J gene is TRBJ2-7, the V gene TRBV20-1; no clear D. The CDR3 consists of 14 residues. Between the trimmed V and J ends, which lost 0 bases and 3 bases, there was a span of 12 bases. In germline, CDR1 is DFQATT, CDR2 SNEGSKA (reference sequence). Written as DNA, the CDR3 is TGCAGTGCTAGAGAGATCGGCAGAGGCTACGAGCAGTACTTC. Its translation: CSAREIGRGYEQYF.

This clonotype showed up many times. The chain couples TRBV7-2 to TRBJ2-1; possible D gene TRBD2, 6 bases. V dropped 3 bases and J dropped 8 bases, with 11 bases sitting between them. Looked up from germline, CDR1 is SGHTA and CDR2 is FQGNSA. CDR3 length equals 13 residues. DNA of the CDR3: TGTGCCAGCAGCTTTTCTAGCGTCCATGAGCAGTTCTTC. This codes for CASSFSSVHEQFF. Full variable domain (outside the CDR3, taken from reference TRBV7-2 and TRBJ2-1): GAGVSQSPSNKVTEKGKDVELRCDPISGHTALYWYRQSLGQGLEFLIYFQGNSAPDKSGLPSDRFSAERTGGSVSTLTIQRTQQEDSAVYLCASSFSSVHEQFFGPGTRLTVL.

This clonotype was seen more than once but under ten times. The chain is built from TRBV7-9 and TRBJ1-1; D is unclear. The V gene lost 5 bases and the J gene lost 1 base, with 17 bases spanning the gap. The CDR3 has 16 amino acids. Germline values: CDR1 SEHNR, CDR2 FQNEAQ (reference sequence). This CDR3 reads CASSPIAAAANTEAFF. CDR3 bases: TGTGCCAGCAGCCCTATCGCGGCAGCCGCGAACACTGAAGCTTTCTTT.

CDR3 in amino acids: CASSLRQGRGYEQYF. In nucleotides, the CDR3 is TGTGCCAGCAGTTTAAGGCAGGGGCGAGGGTACGAGCAGTACTTC. V and J are TRBV12-3 or TRBV12-4 and TRBJ2-7; possibly TRBD1 for D (6 bases). Trimming pared 2 bases from V and 4 bases from J, leaving 15 bases between. The CDR3 consists of 15 residues.

The chain employs TRBV20-1 and TRBJ1-5; no definite D call. From germline, CDR1 is DFQATT and CDR2 SNEGSKA (reference sequence). This CDR3 region has 15 residues. The V end was cut by 6 bases, the J end by 0 bases, with 15 bases between. As DNA, the CDR3 is TGCAGTGCCGTATCCCCGAAGCTTAGCAATCAGCCCCAGCATTTT. Amino acid sequence: CSAVSPKLSNQPQHF.

The chain employs TRBV4-1 and TRBJ2-1; the D gene is possibly TRBD1 (8 bases). The CDR3 loop spans 16 amino acids. The ends were cut back, 5 bases at V and 8 bases at J, with 22 bases in the middle. From germline, CDR1 is MGHRA and CDR2 YSYEKL. CDR3 nucleotides: TGCGCCAGCAGCAAAGGTTTAGGAACAGGGGGGGATGAGCAGTTCTTC. It encodes CASSKGLGTGGDEQFF.

This chain's CDR3 is CASSLLTGTSTEAFF. CDR3 coding DNA: TGCGCCAGCAGCCTGCTGACAGGGACTAGCACTGAAGCTTTCTTT. The chain employs TRBV4-3 and TRBJ1-1, with 7 bases lining up with TRBD1. CDR3 length equals 15 residues. Germline V gene sequence: CDR1 LGHNA, CDR2 YSLEER. The junction had 9 bases not matched to a gene; V was cut back by 4 bases and J by 4 bases.

This chain joins TRBV10-3 and TRBJ2-3; D possibly uses TRBD1 or TRBD2 (5 bases each). CDR1 is ENHRY, CDR2 SYGVKD, per germline. There are 14 residues in the CDR3. Between the trimmed V and J ends, which lost 4 bases and 4 bases, there was a span of 12 bases. CDR3 nucleotide sequence: TGTGCCATCAGTGGGGGGAACGGCGCAGATACGCAGTATTTT. It translates to CAISGGNGADTQYF.

This chain uses TRBV7-9 with TRBJ2-5; TRBD2 matches at 7 bases. This CDR3 spans 16 amino acids. CDR1 is SEHNR, CDR2 FQNEAQ, per germline (reference sequence). V lost 3 bases to trimming and J lost 5 bases; unmatched junction nucleotides: 12. The CDR3 coding sequence is TGTGCCAGCAGCTTGTCGAATGGGGAGGGCCTGGAGACCCAGTACTTC. Translating it yields CASSLSNGEGLETQYF.

This clonotype was found a few times. This chain uses TRBV6-1 with TRBJ1-2, with D possibly TRBD1 on 6 matching bases. The V gene's germline CDR1 is MNHNS and CDR2 SASEGT. The CDR3 runs 18 residues. Trimming removed 5 bases at V and 5 bases at J, with 27 bases between. The CDR3 is CASSPNPLDRRRLYGYTF. The DNA of the CDR3 is TGTGCCAGCAGTCCAAATCCCCTAGACAGGCGCCGATTGTATGGCTACACCTTC.

V and J are TRBV2 and TRBJ2-5, with D tentatively TRBD2 (6 bases). Germline lookup yields CDR1 SNHLY and CDR2 FYNNEI. V was trimmed by 7 bases and J by 0 bases, leaving 12 bases between them. There are 14 residues in the CDR3. This chain's CDR3 is CASMEQRDQETQYF. As DNA, the CDR3 is TGTGCCAGCATGGAGCAGCGGGACCAAGAGACCCAGTACTTC.

Only a few counts were recorded for this clonotype. The chain carries TRBV29-1 and TRBJ2-3; maybe TRBD2 (7 bases). The CDR3 consists of 13 residues. CDR1 is SQVTM, CDR2 ANQGSEA, per germline. V was pared by 7 bases and J by 6 bases, with 17 bases between. CDR3 sequence (DNA): TGCAGCGCCGAAGGAGGGGGGGTTGATACGCAGTATTTT. As protein: CSAEGGGVDTQYF.

V usage is TRBV7-4 and J usage is TRBJ2-3, with D uncertain. V gave up 5 bases and J gave up 0 bases, with 15 bases separating them. The CDR3 extends over 16 amino acids. CDR1 is SGHVT, CDR2 SQSDAQ, per germline. Here the CDR3 reads CASSPSIRVSTDTQYF. CDR3 nucleotide sequence: TGTGCCAGCAGCCCAAGTATCCGGGTTAGCACAGATACGCAGTATTTT.

Many counts were recorded for this clonotype. The chain joins TRBV7-2 to TRBJ2-7, with no clear D. V shed 1 base and J shed 6 bases, with 13 bases lying between them. This CDR3 has 14 residues. Germline-derived CDR1 and CDR2 are SGHTA and FQGNSA. This chain's CDR3 is CASSLGASGGEQYF. CDR3 coding DNA: TGTGCCAGCAGCTTAGGGGCCTCAGGCGGCGAGCAGTACTTC.

The chain couples TRBV12-5 to TRBJ2-7; no reliable D call. Germline CDR1 is LGHNT and CDR2 is FRNRAP. The length of the CDR3 is 15 residues. The ends were cut back, 4 bases at V and 9 bases at J, with 22 bases in the middle. CDR3 in DNA: TGTGCTAGTGGTTCCTCACTCCCTTTATCTCCCCGGCAGTACTTC. Translating it yields CASGSSLPLSPRQYF.

This clonotype was counted a few times. The gene calls are TRBV30 and TRBJ2-1; D gene uncertain. Germline V gene lookup returns CDR1 GTSNPN and CDR2 SVGIG (reference sequence). V dropped 6 bases and J dropped 0 bases, with 18 bases sitting between them. CDR3 length: 16 amino acids. As DNA, the CDR3 is TGTGCCTGCCGTATCTCGGGTTGGCGCTCCTACAATGAGCAGTTCTTC. Its translation: CACRISGWRSYNEQFF.

This chain connects TRBV7-2 to TRBJ1-3; no firm D call. In germline, CDR1 is SGHTA, CDR2 FQGNSA. The CDR3 extends over 14 amino acids. Trimming removed 2 bases at V and 5 bases at J, with 10 bases between. CDR3: CASSLNYGRNTIYF. The CDR3, as DNA: TGTGCCAGCAGCTTAAATTATGGGCGAAACACCATATATTTT.

This clonotype was counted only a few times. The V call is TRBV4-1, the J call TRBJ1-1; TRBD1 matches 7 bases. The ends lost 3 bases at V and 7 bases at J; junction bases unmatched: 11. This CDR3 comprises 15 residues. CDR1 and CDR2 from the germline V gene are MGHRA and YSYEKL. The CDR3 is CASSQEGAGVDEAFF. CDR3 bases: TGCGCCAGCAGCCAGGAGGGGGCTGGAGTGGATGAAGCTTTCTTT.

The chain carries TRBV27 and TRBJ1-6; TRBD1 aligns across 7 bases. The CDR3 is 15 residues long. V trimming: 5 bases; J trimming: 8 bases; junction bases outside the gene matches: 9. Germline values: CDR1 MNHEY, CDR2 SMNVEV (reference sequence). CDR3: CASSQQGGLYSPLHF. DNA of the CDR3: TGTGCCAGCAGTCAGCAGGGGGGATTGTATTCACCCCTCCACTTT.